These T cell receptor beta chains were read from a single sample in a study of CD8 T cells in Susac syndrome. TCRdb recomputed calls from the immunoSEQ multiplex PCR reads with MiXCR, one row per CDR3 protein. Among more than 95,000 distinct CDR3 sequences listed, 85% to 95% were seen once. The sample was CD8+ T cells from PBMCs. The receptor set was obtained from a human donor with multiple sclerosis. Both conserved end residues are part of each CDR3. A D gene is named only where the DNA matches it firmly. A row's size may be missing; if present it is once, few, many or a size class.

j_call | d_call | v_call | clone_size | cdr3_nt | cdr3_aa
TRBJ1-4 | . | TRBV9 | . | TGTGCCAGCAGCTTAGGGTCCACTAATGAAAAACTGTTTTTT | CASSLGSTNEKLFF
TRBJ2-5 | . | TRBV5-1 | . | TGCGCCAGCAACTGGGGGAGCGTACCTCGTGAGGGCCAGTACTTC | CASNWGSVPREGQYF
TRBJ2-5 | . | TRBV7-9 | . | TGTGCCAGTAAGGACGGTAACCAAGAGACCCAGTACTTC | CASKDGNQETQYF
TRBJ2-2 | TRBD2 | TRBV24-1 | . | TGTGCCACCAGTGATCCGACTAGCGGGAGTGTCACCGGGGAGCTGTTTTTT | CATSDPTSGSVTGELFF
TRBJ2-7 | . | TRBV5-1 | . | TGCGCCAGCAGCGTAGGCAACTACGAGCAGTACTTC | CASSVGNYEQYF
TRBJ1-3 | TRBD1 | TRBV5-1 | . | TGCGCCAGCAGCCCCTGGGACAGCTCTGGAAACACCATATATTTT | CASSPWDSSGNTIYF
TRBJ1-2 | . | TRBV20-1 | . | TGCAGTGCTAGAGATCTTGGAAGGGGAAAGGCTGGCTACACCTTC | CSARDLGRGKAGYTF
TRBJ2-3 | TRBD2 | TRBV12-5 | . | TGTGCTAGTGGTCAACAGGGTTACGGGAGGGTTGGGGCCTCAGATACGCAGTATTTT | CASGQQGYGRVGASDTQYF
TRBJ2-7 | . | TRBV2 | . | TGTGCCAGCAGTATCTACGAGCAGTACTTC | CASSIYEQYF
TRBJ2-4 | . | TRBV19 | . | TGTGCCAGTAGGATTTCCTCGGTAGCCAAAAACATTCAGTACTTC | CASRISSVAKNIQYF
TRBJ2-5 | TRBD1 | TRBV28 | . | TGTGCCAGCACCCCACGGGACAGGGAGGTTGAGACCCAGTACTTC | CASTPRDREVETQYF
TRBJ1-1 | TRBD1 | TRBV18 | . | TGTGCCAGCTCCCGGACAGGGGCGGAAACTGAAGCTTTCTTT | CASSRTGAETEAFF
TRBJ2-1 | TRBD2 | TRBV29-1 | . | TGCAGCGTTGAAGGCGGGAGGGCCTTCCGTAACTCCAATGAGCAGTTCTTC | CSVEGGRAFRNSNEQFF
TRBJ2-2 | . | TRBV9 | . | TGTGCCAGCAGCGTAGAGAGGAACACCGGGGAGCTGTTTTTT | CASSVERNTGELFF
TRBJ2-7 | TRBD2 | TRBV6-1 | . | TGTGCCACCATGGGAGGGGACGAGCAGTACTTC | CATMGGDEQYF
TRBJ2-3 | . | TRBV27 | . | TGTGCCAGCGGCTGGTCAGCAGATACGCAGTATTTT | CASGWSADTQYF
TRBJ2-2 | . | TRBV11-2 | . | TGTGCCAGCAGCTTAGTAAGGTTGACCGGGGAGCTGTTTTTT | CASSLVRLTGELFF
TRBJ2-1 | TRBD1 | TRBV29-1 | . | TGCAGCGTTGAAGGGACAGGGAGCTCCTACAATGAGCAGTTCTTC | CSVEGTGSSYNEQFF
TRBJ2-7 | . | TRBV15 | medium-sized | TGTGCCACCAGCAGAGTATGGGGAGCAGAGCAGTACTTC | CATSRVWGAEQYF
TRBJ1-1 | TRBD1 | TRBV9 | . | TGTGCCAGCAGCGGACAGGGGCTCGAAGCTTTCTTT | CASSGQGLEAFF
TRBJ1-1 | . | TRBV9 | . | TGTGCCAGCAGCTACCAGGTGGGGGGCAGGACTGAAGCTTTCTTT | CASSYQVGGRTEAFF
TRBJ2-7 | . | TRBV5-1 | . | TGCGCCAGCAGCTTGGCAGGCAGGGGTTACGAGCAGTACTTC | CASSLAGRGYEQYF
TRBJ1-5 | . | TRBV19 | . | TGTGCCACCACGGGGAATGGCAATCAGCCCCAGCATTTT | CATTGNGNQPQHF
TRBJ2-1 | TRBD2 | TRBV20-1 | once | TGCAGTGTGGTCGGACAGCGGGAGGCCCCCGGGGATGAGCAGTTCTTC | CSVVGQREAPGDEQFF
TRBJ1-1 | . | TRBV4-1 | . | TGCGCCAGCAGCCAAGATCCGGCAGGGGACACTGAAGCTTTCTTT | CASSQDPAGDTEAFF
TRBJ2-7 | TRBD2 | TRBV7-2 | . | TGTGCCAGCAGCTTAGTTAGCGGGGCTAATCACTACGAGCAGTACTTC | CASSLVSGANHYEQYF
TRBJ1-5 | . | TRBV6-5 | . | TGTGCCAGCAGTTTCGACCGGGGCAAAAATCAGCCCCAGCATTTT | CASSFDRGKNQPQHF
TRBJ1-6 | . | TRBV23-1 | . | TGCGCCAGCAGTCCCCTGGGTTCCTATAATTCACCCCTCCACTTT | CASSPLGSYNSPLHF
TRBJ2-1 | TRBD2 | TRBV20-1 | . | TGCAGTGCTAGGGGGACTAGCGGGAGTGTCAATGAGCAGTTCTTC | CSARGTSGSVNEQFF
TRBJ2-7 | TRBD2 | TRBV4-2 | . | TGTGCCAGCAGCCTTCGGACTAGCGGGGGAGACGAGCAGTACTTC | CASSLRTSGGDEQYF
TRBJ2-3 | . | TRBV3-1 | . | TGTGCCAGCAGCCAAGATCGGGGAGGACGTGACACAGATACGCAGTATTTT | CASSQDRGGRDTDTQYF
TRBJ1-1 | . | TRBV3-1 | once | TGTGCCAGCAGCCAAGATCTCCCGACAGGTCCGGGGCCTGAAGCTTTCTTT | CASSQDLPTGPGPEAFF
TRBJ2-1 | . | TRBV11-2 | . | TGTGCCAGCAGCCTACAGCCAAAAGGGCAGTTCTTC | CASSLQPKGQFF
TRBJ2-5 | . | TRBV7-9 | . | TGTGCCAGCAGCGAAGCCGGAAGGGCAGAGACCCAGTACTTC | CASSEAGRAETQYF
TRBJ1-1 | . | TRBV24-1 | once | TGTGCCACCAGCCGGGGGACTGAAGCTTTCTTT | CATSRGTEAFF
TRBJ2-2 | TRBD2 | TRBV12-3/TRBV12-4 | . | TGTGCCAGCAGCCCGGGACTAGCGGGATACACCGGGGAGCTGTTTTTT | CASSPGLAGYTGELFF
TRBJ1-2 | TRBD1 | TRBV12-3/TRBV12-4 | . | TGTGCCAGCAGTCACCCCGGGACAGGGGCCTATGGCTACACCTTC | CASSHPGTGAYGYTF
TRBJ1-1 | TRBD1 | TRBV9 | . | TGTGCCAGCAGCGTTACAGGGGCATCGAACACTGAAGCTTTCTTT | CASSVTGASNTEAFF
TRBJ2-5 | . | TRBV27 | . | TGTGCCAGCAGTTTATCTGTGGGTCAAGAGACCCAGTACTTC | CASSLSVGQETQYF
TRBJ2-3 | . | TRBV27 | . | TGTGCCAGCAGAAGTGGGTGGGGCCCAGATACGCAGTATTTT | CASRSGWGPDTQYF
TRBJ2-1 | . | TRBV12-3/TRBV12-4 | . | TGTGCCAGCAGCCCCGACTCCTCCAATGAGCAGTTCTTC | CASSPDSSNEQFF
TRBJ2-4 | TRBD1 | TRBV6-1 | few | TGTGCCAGCAGCCAATTCCAGGGGGAAAACATTCAGTACTTC | CASSQFQGENIQYF
TRBJ2-3 | . | TRBV20-1 | . | TGCAGTGCTAGGGGGGCGGGGGTCGCAGATACGCAGTATTTT | CSARGAGVADTQYF
TRBJ2-2 | . | TRBV5-4 | . | TGTGCCAGCAGCTCCTTGGCGGGTCCCTTTGGCACCGGGGAGCTGTTTTTT | CASSSLAGPFGTGELFF
TRBJ2-3 | . | TRBV14 | . | TGTGCCAGCAGCCGGGGGGAGACTAGCACAGATACGCAGTATTTT | CASSRGETSTDTQYF
TRBJ2-7 | . | TRBV27 | once | TGTGCCAGCAGTCGAGTGGGCGGCTTATTCTACGAGCAGTACTTC | CASSRVGGLFYEQYF
TRBJ1-1 | TRBD1 | TRBV28 | . | TGTGCCAGCAGTCTTGTGGGACAGGGGGTAGCACACACTGAAGCTTTCTTT | CASSLVGQGVAHTEAFF
TRBJ2-1 | . | TRBV9 | . | TGTGCCAGCAGCGAGTCGGGAGACGATGAGCAGTTCTTC | CASSESGDDEQFF
TRBJ2-7 | TRBD1 | TRBV7-9 | . | TGTGCCAGCAGCCCCCGGGACAGGGACGTGGGCGAGCAGTACTTC | CASSPRDRDVGEQYF
TRBJ2-5 | . | TRBV28 | . | TGTGCCAGCAGCTTCGTCCGGAGTCGAGAGACCCAGTACTTC | CASSFVRSRETQYF
TRBJ2-1 | . | TRBV7-9 | . | TGTGCCAGCAGCGGCAACCGGGACTTGGGAGAGCAGTTCTTC | CASSGNRDLGEQFF
TRBJ2-3 | . | TRBV9 | . | TGTGCCAGCAGCCGGGTATATACAGATACGCAGTATTTT | CASSRVYTDTQYF
TRBJ1-3 | . | TRBV30 | . | TGTGCCTGGAGTACTGACAGAAACACCATATATTTT | CAWSTDRNTIYF
TRBJ2-1 | . | TRBV20-1 | . | TGCAGTGCTAGAGATCAACAGGCCGTATCTTACAATGAGCAGTTCTTC | CSARDQQAVSYNEQFF
TRBJ2-7 | . | TRBV5-1 | . | TGCGCCAGCAGCTGGGCGAGGGGGTACGAGCAGTACTTC | CASSWARGYEQYF
TRBJ1-1 | . | TRBV29-1 | . | TGCAGCTCCCGACAGGCCGGTGAAGCTTTCTTT | CSSRQAGEAFF
TRBJ1-1 | TRBD1 | TRBV27 | . | TGTGCCAGCAGGACAGGGCTCACTGAAGCTTTCTTT | CASRTGLTEAFF
TRBJ2-1 | TRBD2 | TRBV7-9 | once | TGTGCCAGCAGTTCGACTAGCGGGCTCTCCTACAATGAGCAGTTCTTC | CASSSTSGLSYNEQFF
TRBJ2-5 | TRBD2 | TRBV28 | . | TGTGCCAGCAGGGGCCAGCGGGGGGGCGGAGAGACCCAGTACTTC | CASRGQRGGGETQYF